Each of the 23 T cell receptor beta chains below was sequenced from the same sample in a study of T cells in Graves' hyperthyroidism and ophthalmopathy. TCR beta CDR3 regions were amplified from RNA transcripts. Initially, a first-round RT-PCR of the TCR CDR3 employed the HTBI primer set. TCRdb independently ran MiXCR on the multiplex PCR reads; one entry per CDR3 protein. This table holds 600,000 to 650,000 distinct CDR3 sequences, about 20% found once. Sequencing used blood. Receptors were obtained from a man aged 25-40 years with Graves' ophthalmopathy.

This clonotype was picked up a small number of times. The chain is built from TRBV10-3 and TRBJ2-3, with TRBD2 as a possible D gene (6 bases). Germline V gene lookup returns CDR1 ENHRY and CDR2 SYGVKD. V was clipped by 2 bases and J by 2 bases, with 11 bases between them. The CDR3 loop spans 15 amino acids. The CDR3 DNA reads TGTGCCATCAGTGAGGTAGCGGCACCCACAGATACGCAGTATTTT. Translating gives CAISEVAAPTDTQYF.

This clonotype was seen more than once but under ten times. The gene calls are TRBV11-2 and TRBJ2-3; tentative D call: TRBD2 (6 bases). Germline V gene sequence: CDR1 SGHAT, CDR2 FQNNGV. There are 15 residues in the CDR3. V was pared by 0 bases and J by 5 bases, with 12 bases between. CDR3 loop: CASSLDRGVVDTQYF. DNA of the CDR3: TGTGCCAGCAGCTTAGATCGCGGGGTTGTAGATACGCAGTATTTT.

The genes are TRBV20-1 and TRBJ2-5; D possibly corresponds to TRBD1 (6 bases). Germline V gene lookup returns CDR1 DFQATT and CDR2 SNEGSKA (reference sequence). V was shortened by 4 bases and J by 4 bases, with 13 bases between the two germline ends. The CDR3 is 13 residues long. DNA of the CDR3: TGCAGTGCTACCAGGGGTCGGAGAGAGACCCAGTACTTC. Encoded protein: CSATRGRRETQYF.

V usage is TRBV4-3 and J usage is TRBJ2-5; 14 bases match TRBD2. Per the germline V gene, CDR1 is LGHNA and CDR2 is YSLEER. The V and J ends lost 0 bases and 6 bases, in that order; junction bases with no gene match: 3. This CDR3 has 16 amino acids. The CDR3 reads CASSQDGTSGSQTQYF. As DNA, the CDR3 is TGCGCCAGCAGCCAAGATGGGACTAGCGGGAGCCAGACCCAGTACTTC.

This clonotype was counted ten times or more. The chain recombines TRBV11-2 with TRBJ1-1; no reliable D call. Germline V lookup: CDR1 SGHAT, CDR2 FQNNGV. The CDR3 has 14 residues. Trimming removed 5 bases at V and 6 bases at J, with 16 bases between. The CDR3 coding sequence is TGTGCCAGCAGCCCCCCGGCAGGCGCCCCTGAAGCTTTCTTT. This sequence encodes CASSPPAGAPEAFF. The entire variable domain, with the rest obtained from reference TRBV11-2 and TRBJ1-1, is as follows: EAGVAQSPRYKIIEKRQSVAFWCNPISGHATLYWYQQILGQGPKLLIQFQNNGVVDDSQLPKDRFSAERLKGVDSTLKIQPAKLEDSAVYLCASSPPAGAPEAFFGQGTRLTVV.

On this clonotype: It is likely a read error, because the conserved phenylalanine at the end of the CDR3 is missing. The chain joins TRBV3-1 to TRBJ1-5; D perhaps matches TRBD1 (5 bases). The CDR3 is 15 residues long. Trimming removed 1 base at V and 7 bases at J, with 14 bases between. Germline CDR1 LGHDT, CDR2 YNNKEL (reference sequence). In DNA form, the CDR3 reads TGTGCCAGCAGCCAAGGGGGCAGGGAAGGACAGCCCCAGCATCTT. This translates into CASSQGGREGQPQHL.

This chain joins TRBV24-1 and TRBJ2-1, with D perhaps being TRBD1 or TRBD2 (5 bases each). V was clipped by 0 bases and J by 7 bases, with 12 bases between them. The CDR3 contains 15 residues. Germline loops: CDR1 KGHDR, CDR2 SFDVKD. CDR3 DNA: TGTGCCACCAGTGATTTGGGGGACCCCCCTAATGAGCAGTTCTTC. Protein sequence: CATSDLGDPPNEQFF.

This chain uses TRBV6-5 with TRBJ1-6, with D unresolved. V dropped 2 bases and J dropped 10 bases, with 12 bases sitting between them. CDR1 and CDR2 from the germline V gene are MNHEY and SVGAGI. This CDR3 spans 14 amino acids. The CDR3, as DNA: TGTGCCAGCAGTTACCCCGATTTCGGGTCACCCCTCCACTTT. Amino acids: CASSYPDFGSPLHF.

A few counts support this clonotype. CDR3 loop: CASSASGTDTQYF. As DNA, the CDR3 is TGTGCCAGCAGCGCTAGCGGCACAGATACGCAGTATTTT. The chain is built from TRBV9 and TRBJ2-3; maybe TRBD2 (6 bases). This CDR3 is 13 amino acids long. Looked up from germline, CDR1 is SGDLS and CDR2 is YYNGEE. Trimming stripped 3 bases from V and 1 base from J, with 6 bases between.

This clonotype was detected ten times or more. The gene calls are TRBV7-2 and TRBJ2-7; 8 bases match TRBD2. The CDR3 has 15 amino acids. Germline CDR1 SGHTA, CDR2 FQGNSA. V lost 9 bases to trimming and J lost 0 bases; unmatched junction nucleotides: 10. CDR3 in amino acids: CASILSSGLSYEQYF. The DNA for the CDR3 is TGTGCCAGTATTCTTTCTAGCGGGCTCTCCTACGAGCAGTACTTC.

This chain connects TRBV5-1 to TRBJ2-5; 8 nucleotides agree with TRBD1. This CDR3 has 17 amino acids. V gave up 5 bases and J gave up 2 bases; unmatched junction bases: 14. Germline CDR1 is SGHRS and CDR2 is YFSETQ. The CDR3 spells CASSVRNSDRAQETQYF. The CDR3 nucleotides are TGCGCCAGCAGTGTGAGAAATTCGGACAGGGCACAAGAGACCCAGTACTTC.

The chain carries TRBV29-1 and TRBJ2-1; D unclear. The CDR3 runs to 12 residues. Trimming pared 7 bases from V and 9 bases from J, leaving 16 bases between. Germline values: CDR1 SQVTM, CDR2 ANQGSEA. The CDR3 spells CSAGGNSVEQFF. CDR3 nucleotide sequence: TGCAGCGCCGGTGGAAATTCGGTTGAGCAGTTCTTC.

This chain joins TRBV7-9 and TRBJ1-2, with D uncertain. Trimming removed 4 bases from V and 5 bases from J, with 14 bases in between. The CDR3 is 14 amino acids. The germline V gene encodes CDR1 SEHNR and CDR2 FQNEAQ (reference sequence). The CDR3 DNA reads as TGTGCCAGCAGCTCCCGACCGGAGTTTTATGGCTACACCTTC. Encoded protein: CASSSRPEFYGYTF.

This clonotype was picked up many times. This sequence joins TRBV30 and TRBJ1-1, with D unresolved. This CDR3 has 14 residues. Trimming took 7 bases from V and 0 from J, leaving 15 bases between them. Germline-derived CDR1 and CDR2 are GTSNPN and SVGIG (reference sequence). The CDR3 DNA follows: TGTGCCTCTTGGACGGGCGGAATGAACACTGAAGCTTTCTTT. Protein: CASWTGGMNTEAFF.

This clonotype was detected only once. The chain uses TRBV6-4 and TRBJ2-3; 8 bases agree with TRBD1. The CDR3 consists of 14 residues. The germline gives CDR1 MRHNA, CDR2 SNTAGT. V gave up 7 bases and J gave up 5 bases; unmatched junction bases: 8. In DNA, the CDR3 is TGTGCCAGCATAGGGTCAGGGGGCATAGATACGCAGTATTTT. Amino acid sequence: CASIGSGGIDTQYF.

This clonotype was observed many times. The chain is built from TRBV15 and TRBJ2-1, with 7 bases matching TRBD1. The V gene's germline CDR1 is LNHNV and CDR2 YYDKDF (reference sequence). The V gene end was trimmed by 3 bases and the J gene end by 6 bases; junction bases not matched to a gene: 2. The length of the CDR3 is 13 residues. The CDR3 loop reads CATSRPGGNEQFF. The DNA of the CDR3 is TGTGCCACCAGCAGGCCAGGGGGCAATGAGCAGTTCTTC.

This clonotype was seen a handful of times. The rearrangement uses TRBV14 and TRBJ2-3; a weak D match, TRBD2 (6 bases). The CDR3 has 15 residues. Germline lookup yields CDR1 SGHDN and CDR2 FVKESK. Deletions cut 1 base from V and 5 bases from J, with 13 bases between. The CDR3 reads CASSQGGLFKDTQYF. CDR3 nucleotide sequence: TGTGCCAGCAGCCAAGGGGGACTCTTCAAAGATACGCAGTATTTT.

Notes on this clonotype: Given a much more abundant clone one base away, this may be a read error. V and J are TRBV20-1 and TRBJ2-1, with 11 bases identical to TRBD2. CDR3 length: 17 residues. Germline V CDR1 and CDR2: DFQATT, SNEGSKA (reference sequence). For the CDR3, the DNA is TGCAGTGCTAGAGAACTAGCGGGAGTAGGTCCGTACAATGAGCAGTCCTTC. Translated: CSARELAGVGPYNEQSF.

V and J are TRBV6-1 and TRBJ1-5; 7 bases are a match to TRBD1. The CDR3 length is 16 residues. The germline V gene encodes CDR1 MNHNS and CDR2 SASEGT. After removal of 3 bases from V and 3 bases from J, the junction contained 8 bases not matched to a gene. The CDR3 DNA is TGTGCCAGCAGTGAGTTTGGAACAGGGGCCAATCAGCCCCAGCATTTT. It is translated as CASSEFGTGANQPQHF.

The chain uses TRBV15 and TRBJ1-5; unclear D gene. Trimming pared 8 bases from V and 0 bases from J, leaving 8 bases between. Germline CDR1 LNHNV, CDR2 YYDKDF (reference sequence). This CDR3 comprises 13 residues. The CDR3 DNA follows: TGTGCCACCTCCGAGTATAGCAATCAGCCCCAGCATTTT. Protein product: CATSEYSNQPQHF.

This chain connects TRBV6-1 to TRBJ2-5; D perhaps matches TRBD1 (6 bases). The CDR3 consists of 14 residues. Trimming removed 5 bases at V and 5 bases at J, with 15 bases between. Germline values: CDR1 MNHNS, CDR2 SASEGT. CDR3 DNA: TGTGCCAGCAGTACAGGGAGAGTAGGGGAGACCCAGTACTTC. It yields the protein CASSTGRVGETQYF.

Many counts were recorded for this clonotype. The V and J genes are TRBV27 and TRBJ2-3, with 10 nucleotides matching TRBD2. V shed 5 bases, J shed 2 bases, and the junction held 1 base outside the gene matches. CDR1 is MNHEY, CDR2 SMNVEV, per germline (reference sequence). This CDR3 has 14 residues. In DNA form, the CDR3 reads TGTGCCAGCAGTGGACTAGCGGCCACAGATACGCAGTATTTT. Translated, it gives CASSGLAATDTQYF.

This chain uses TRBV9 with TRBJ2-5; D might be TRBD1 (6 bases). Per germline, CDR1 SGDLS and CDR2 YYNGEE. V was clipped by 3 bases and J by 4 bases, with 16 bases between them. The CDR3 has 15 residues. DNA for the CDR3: TGTGCCAGCAGCGCGGGTCGAGGCAGGGGAGAGACCCAGTACTTC. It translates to CASSAGRGRGETQYF.